This T cell receptor beta chain was documented in a study of control samples from healthy donors and cancer patients. V shed 7 bases, J shed 4 bases, and the junction held 8 bases outside the gene matches. This CDR3 comprises 15 residues. CDR1 is SNHLY and CDR2 is FYNNEI in the germline V gene. Only in-frame clones appear in the TCRdb table, and some are missing; sequencing was by immunoSEQ multiplex PCR. The table records 95,000 to 150,000 clones, more than 75% of them present only once. Input material: blood. This chain uses TRBV2 with TRBJ1-5, with 9 bases fitting TRBD1. The clonotype was recovered from a man aged 55-75 years in good health. The CDR3 spells CASNGQGNRNQPQHF. CDR3 nucleotides: TGTGCCAGCAATGGACAGGGGAATCGGAATCAGCCCCAGCATTTT.